The entry below describes one T cell receptor beta chain. Its specificity is not known. Sequenced material consisted of expressed TCRB transcripts (all of the isolated RNA was reverse transcribed). Measured with immunoSEQ multiplex PCR; TCRdb has only the in-frame clones, and not every one. The data contain around 310,000 clones, more than 9.5% of them singletons. CDR3 length: 15 amino acids. Germline loops: CDR1 SGHTA, CDR2 FQGTGA. The V and J ends lost 5 bases and 7 bases, in that order; junction bases with no gene match: 11. These data are taken from a study of beta chain features in type 1 diabetes. Study context: Age and gender were similar between patients and healthy donors, as were cell yields. The study's findings and limits: It was among patients, rather than healthy donors, that naive, central memory and Treg TCRB repertoires appeared more similar. VDJ junctions from patients with type 1 diabetes contained fewer insertions and more deletions.

The source of this sequence is a woman aged 30 to 39 in good health. The V and J genes are TRBV7-3 and TRBJ2-5; TRBD2 aligns across 9 bases. The sample comprised naive CD4+ T cells from blood. CDR3 loop: CASSPLAGTVATQYF. DNA of the CDR3: TGTGCCAGCAGCCCCCTAGCGGGAACGGTTGCGACCCAGTACTTC. Using reference TRBV7-3 and TRBJ2-5 for the parts outside the CDR3, the full variable domain is GAGVSQTPSNKVTEKGKYVELRCDPISGHTALYWYRQSLGQGPEFLIYFQGTGAADDSGLPNDRFFAVRPEGSVSTLKIQRTERGDSAVYLCASSPLAGTVATQYFGPGTRLLVL.